The clone carrying this TCR beta chain was seen repeatedly, ten times or more. Its antigen is as yet unknown. The data belong to a study of neurological immune-mediated disorders. Findings and limits, study-wide: Multiple sclerosis, the disease with the least TCR clonal expansion, fell below healthy controls, whereas HTLV-1-associated myelopathy showed the most. Phylogenetic grouping assigned the repertoires of 18 of 34 multiple sclerosis patients to a single related-CDR3 cluster, representing a possible signature.

5'RACE with 10-nucleotide random UMIs generated the cDNA. The authors obtained over 200 million TCR-beta sequences from 15-18 subjects per sequencing run. One entry per CDR3 protein, called by TCRdb with MiXCR from the 5' RACE reads. The table records 87,000 or so distinct CDR3 sequences, around 3.3% of them present only once. The TCR was taken from a young woman with multiple sclerosis. Sequencing was done on a sample of PBMCs.

CDR3 nucleotides: TGTGCCACCAGCAGAGATCCGGGAGACGAGCAGTACTTC. Its translation is CATSRDPGDEQYF. The V gene is TRBV15, the J gene TRBJ2-7; D perhaps matches TRBD2 (6 bases). Trimming removed 0 bases at V and 5 bases at J, with 8 bases between. The CDR3 spans 13 residues. Germline assignment: CDR1 LNHNV and CDR2 YYDKDF (reference sequence).